This is a list of T cell receptor beta chains from one sample in a study of cytomegalovirus exposure and HLA in healthy donors. The method was immunoSEQ multiplex PCR; TCRdb's version includes in-frame clones alone and lacks a portion of them. The sample holds roughly 310,000 clones, roughly 90% seen once. Material: PBMCs. The receptors originated from a man in his thirties or forties in good health and CMV-seronegative. CDR3s include the opening cysteine and the closing phenylalanine or tryptophan. The order of the fields is V gene, clone size, D gene, J gene, CDR3 DNA, CDR3 protein. A D gene is named only where the DNA matches it firmly. The listing skips clone size in some rows; elsewhere it reads once, few, many or a size class.

v_gene: TRBV15; abundance: -; d_gene: -; j_gene: TRBJ1-2; CDR3nt: TGTGCCACCAGCAGAGACGCCGGGGAGAGCTATGGCTACACCTTC; CDR3aa: CATSRDAGESYGYTF
v_gene: TRBV14; abundance: -; d_gene: TRBD2; j_gene: TRBJ2-5; CDR3nt: TGTGCCAGCAGCCCATATACGGGACTAGCGGGGCAAGAGACCCAGTACTTC; CDR3aa: CASSPYTGLAGQETQYF
v_gene: TRBV18; abundance: -; d_gene: -; j_gene: TRBJ2-7; CDR3nt: TGTGCCAGCTCAACCGAGACAGCCGGCTACGAGCAGTACTTC; CDR3aa: CASSTETAGYEQYF
v_gene: TRBV5-6; abundance: -; d_gene: -; j_gene: TRBJ1-2; CDR3nt: TGTGCCAGCAGCCAGGATGGGTTTGATGGCTACACCTTC; CDR3aa: CASSQDGFDGYTF
v_gene: TRBV5-4; abundance: -; d_gene: TRBD1; j_gene: TRBJ1-3; CDR3nt: TGTGCCAGCAGCTCGGGACAGCGAAACACCATATATTTT; CDR3aa: CASSSGQRNTIYF
v_gene: TRBV5-1; abundance: once; d_gene: TRBD2; j_gene: TRBJ2-3; CDR3nt: TGCGCCAGCAGCTCCCGACTAGCCGCAGATACGCAGTATTTT; CDR3aa: CASSSRLAADTQYF
v_gene: TRBV2; abundance: -; d_gene: -; j_gene: TRBJ1-5; CDR3nt: TGTGCCAGCAGCCTTAGCAATCAGCCCCAGCATTTT; CDR3aa: CASSLSNQPQHF
v_gene: TRBV29-1; abundance: once; d_gene: -; j_gene: TRBJ2-2; CDR3nt: TGCAGCGCCAAGGATTCATCCTGGGGGAACAGGGAACATAACGGGGAGCTGTTTTTT; CDR3aa: CSAKDSSWGNREHNGELFF
v_gene: TRBV10-1; abundance: -; d_gene: TRBD2; j_gene: TRBJ2-3; CDR3nt: TGCGCCAGCAGCGTAGCGGGGTTTAAGACAGATACGCAGTATTTT; CDR3aa: CASSVAGFKTDTQYF
v_gene: TRBV6-5; abundance: -; d_gene: TRBD1; j_gene: TRBJ1-6; CDR3nt: TGTGCCAGCAGAAAGACAGGGGGAGATAATTCACCCCTCCACTTT; CDR3aa: CASRKTGGDNSPLHF
v_gene: TRBV5-4; abundance: -; d_gene: -; j_gene: TRBJ2-7; CDR3nt: TGTGCCAGCAGCTTTGGCGGCGGGCCTACCTACGAGCAGTACTTC; CDR3aa: CASSFGGGPTYEQYF
v_gene: TRBV7-9; abundance: -; d_gene: TRBD2; j_gene: TRBJ2-1; CDR3nt: TGTGCCAGCAGCTTGCTAGCGGGGGGGCACAATGAGCAGTTCTTC; CDR3aa: CASSLLAGGHNEQFF
v_gene: TRBV10-1; abundance: -; d_gene: -; j_gene: TRBJ1-5; CDR3nt: TGCGCCAGCAGTGAAAGTGCGCTTCGGCCCCAGCATTTT; CDR3aa: CASSESALRPQHF
v_gene: TRBV6-1; abundance: -; d_gene: -; j_gene: TRBJ1-2; CDR3nt: TGTGCCAGCAGTGAAGGTTTAGGGGGTAACTATGGCTACACCTTC; CDR3aa: CASSEGLGGNYGYTF
v_gene: TRBV19; abundance: -; d_gene: TRBD1; j_gene: TRBJ2-7; CDR3nt: TGTGCCAGTAGTACCGGGACAGGGGTGTCCTACGAGCAGTACTTC; CDR3aa: CASSTGTGVSYEQYF
v_gene: TRBV5-1; abundance: -; d_gene: -; j_gene: TRBJ2-7; CDR3nt: TGCGCCAGCAGCCCGAACACCAGGGGAACCTACGAGCAGTACTTC; CDR3aa: CASSPNTRGTYEQYF
v_gene: TRBV10-2; abundance: once; d_gene: TRBD1; j_gene: TRBJ2-7; CDR3nt: TGCGCCAGCACCGAACCGGGACAGGGCTCCTACGAGCAGTACTTC; CDR3aa: CASTEPGQGSYEQYF
v_gene: TRBV5-6; abundance: -; d_gene: -; j_gene: TRBJ2-7; CDR3nt: TGTGCCAGCAGCTTGGGCCTGGCGTGGGGGCGAATGGACGAGCAGTACTTC; CDR3aa: CASSLGLAWGRMDEQYF
v_gene: TRBV7-9; abundance: -; d_gene: -; j_gene: TRBJ1-1; CDR3nt: TGTGCCAGCAGCCCCCTCCAAGGAGTGAACACTGAAGCTTTCTTT; CDR3aa: CASSPLQGVNTEAFF
v_gene: TRBV7-2; abundance: -; d_gene: TRBD1; j_gene: TRBJ2-7; CDR3nt: TGTGCCAGCAGCATAGGGGGACAGGACTACGAGCAGTACTTC; CDR3aa: CASSIGGQDYEQYF
v_gene: TRBV19; abundance: few; d_gene: -; j_gene: TRBJ1-1; CDR3nt: TGTGCCAGTAGTATTGACAGTGAAGCTTTCTTT; CDR3aa: CASSIDSEAFF
v_gene: TRBV9; abundance: -; d_gene: TRBD2; j_gene: TRBJ2-5; CDR3nt: TGTGCCAGCAGCGTAGGAGGACTAGCGGGGGGTAGGGAGACCCAGTACTTC; CDR3aa: CASSVGGLAGGRETQYF
v_gene: TRBV6-5; abundance: -; d_gene: -; j_gene: TRBJ2-7; CDR3nt: TGTGCCAGCAGCCCCGGGGGGCTCGAGCAGTACTTC; CDR3aa: CASSPGGLEQYF
v_gene: TRBV30; abundance: -; d_gene: -; j_gene: TRBJ2-7; CDR3nt: TGTGCCTGGGGGTTCGGGGGTAGTTCCTACGAGCAGTACTTC; CDR3aa: CAWGFGGSSYEQYF
v_gene: TRBV7-2; abundance: -; d_gene: TRBD2; j_gene: TRBJ2-5; CDR3nt: TGTGCCAGCAGACATGCTAGCGGAGAGACCCAGTACTTC; CDR3aa: CASRHASGETQYF
v_gene: TRBV18; abundance: once; d_gene: TRBD2; j_gene: TRBJ2-1; CDR3nt: TGTGCCAGCTCACCATTGCGGGGGAGTAACAATGAGCAGTTCTTC; CDR3aa: CASSPLRGSNNEQFF
v_gene: TRBV4-1; abundance: -; d_gene: -; j_gene: TRBJ1-4; CDR3nt: TGCGCCAGCAGCCAAGGTAGCTGGCGTGCAACTAATGAAAAACTGTTTTTT; CDR3aa: CASSQGSWRATNEKLFF
v_gene: TRBV7-9; abundance: -; d_gene: -; j_gene: TRBJ1-3; CDR3nt: TGTGCCAGCAGCTCCAACTACGCGGGACGGGAACGAGGAAACACCATATATTTT; CDR3aa: CASSSNYAGRERGNTIYF
v_gene: TRBV25-1; abundance: -; d_gene: TRBD1; j_gene: TRBJ2-3; CDR3nt: TGTGCCAGCAGTGAGCAGGGGGTCACCACAGATACGCAGTATTTT; CDR3aa: CASSEQGVTTDTQYF
v_gene: TRBV10-1; abundance: -; d_gene: -; j_gene: TRBJ1-1; CDR3nt: TGCGCCAGCAGTGGCGAGAGGGAAGCTTTCTTT; CDR3aa: CASSGEREAFF
v_gene: TRBV5-6; abundance: -; d_gene: -; j_gene: TRBJ1-1; CDR3nt: TGTGCCAGCAGCTGGGGGGGACAAGCTTTCTTT; CDR3aa: CASSWGGQAFF
v_gene: TRBV6-5; abundance: -; d_gene: TRBD2; j_gene: TRBJ2-7; CDR3nt: TGTGCCAGCAGTTACTACGCTAGCGGGGGGCGTAGCGAGCAGTACTTC; CDR3aa: CASSYYASGGRSEQYF
v_gene: TRBV29-1; abundance: -; d_gene: -; j_gene: TRBJ2-6; CDR3nt: TGCAGCGCCCTCTCTGGGGCCAACGTCCTGACTTTC; CDR3aa: CSALSGANVLTF